This is a list of T cell receptor beta chains from one sample in a study of shared clonotypes between healthy human individuals. Profiling relied on immunoSEQ multiplex PCR, and the TCRdb table lists in-frame clones only, not all of them. Of more than 2 million clones listed, 90% to 95% are singletons. The sample taken for sequencing was naive CD4+ T cells sorted from blood. These receptors were taken from a man aged 18-30 years in good health. CDR3s include the opening cysteine and the closing phenylalanine or tryptophan. The order of the fields is V gene, D gene, J gene, CDR3 protein. A D gene is named only where the DNA matches it firmly.

v_gene: TRBV29-1; d_gene: TRBD1; j_gene: TRBJ2-3; CDR3aa: CSVEGDRGPTDTQYF
v_gene: TRBV7-2; d_gene: TRBD1; j_gene: TRBJ2-3; CDR3aa: CASSEDRFTHTQYF
v_gene: TRBV6-5; d_gene: -; j_gene: TRBJ2-3; CDR3aa: CASSYQQTDTQYF
v_gene: TRBV6-5; d_gene: TRBD1; j_gene: TRBJ2-2; CDR3aa: CASTGTGGPGELFF
v_gene: TRBV1; d_gene: -; j_gene: TRBJ1-1; CDR3aa: CTSSQGCGANTEAFF
v_gene: TRBV7-8; d_gene: -; j_gene: TRBJ2-7; CDR3aa: CASSISDGVEQYF
v_gene: TRBV5-4; d_gene: -; j_gene: TRBJ1-6; CDR3aa: CASSPSGNSPLHF
v_gene: TRBV27; d_gene: TRBD2; j_gene: TRBJ2-3; CDR3aa: CASRLAVSTDTQYF
v_gene: TRBV19; d_gene: -; j_gene: TRBJ2-5; CDR3aa: CASRGLNQETQYF
v_gene: TRBV11-2; d_gene: TRBD1; j_gene: TRBJ2-7; CDR3aa: CASRSLQGASAQEQYF
v_gene: TRBV4-1; d_gene: -; j_gene: TRBJ2-7; CDR3aa: CASSQESGEQYF
v_gene: TRBV10-3; d_gene: -; j_gene: TRBJ1-2; CDR3aa: CAISGTARDYGYTF
v_gene: TRBV5-1; d_gene: -; j_gene: TRBJ2-2; CDR3aa: CASSFSGRWVDTGELFF
v_gene: TRBV10-3; d_gene: TRBD1; j_gene: TRBJ2-2; CDR3aa: CAISGQGQPGELFF
v_gene: TRBV19; d_gene: -; j_gene: TRBJ1-2; CDR3aa: CASSIGAGNGYTF
v_gene: TRBV10-3; d_gene: TRBD1; j_gene: TRBJ1-4; CDR3aa: CATHTGVGEKLFF
v_gene: TRBV2; d_gene: -; j_gene: TRBJ2-5; CDR3aa: CASRMDPNLETQYF
v_gene: TRBV7-2; d_gene: TRBD1; j_gene: TRBJ1-6; CDR3aa: CASSIRGQGGNSPLHF
v_gene: TRBV5-1; d_gene: TRBD2; j_gene: TRBJ2-3; CDR3aa: CASSPVGASGGGTDTQYF
v_gene: TRBV2; d_gene: TRBD1; j_gene: TRBJ2-5; CDR3aa: CASSQEQGETQYF
v_gene: TRBV5-1; d_gene: -; j_gene: TRBJ2-5; CDR3aa: CASRRGTGETQYF
v_gene: TRBV5-4; d_gene: -; j_gene: TRBJ2-5; CDR3aa: CASSAGQRIQETQYF
v_gene: TRBV6-5; d_gene: -; j_gene: TRBJ2-2; CDR3aa: CASSLTDTGELFF
v_gene: TRBV19; d_gene: TRBD2; j_gene: TRBJ2-5; CDR3aa: CASSIGRGAGQETQYF
v_gene: TRBV18; d_gene: -; j_gene: TRBJ1-5; CDR3aa: CASSPYSNQPQHF
v_gene: TRBV4-1; d_gene: TRBD2; j_gene: TRBJ2-7; CDR3aa: CASSQPLAGGSYEQYF
v_gene: TRBV18; d_gene: -; j_gene: TRBJ2-1; CDR3aa: CASSQAFYNEQFF
v_gene: TRBV2; d_gene: -; j_gene: TRBJ1-6; CDR3aa: CASSVEGGPPLHF
v_gene: TRBV6-5; d_gene: TRBD2; j_gene: TRBJ2-7; CDR3aa: CASSRTSPYEQYF
v_gene: TRBV5-4; d_gene: -; j_gene: TRBJ1-1; CDR3aa: CASSLRGEWNTEAFF
v_gene: TRBV7-2; d_gene: -; j_gene: TRBJ1-2; CDR3aa: CASSSGPEVFYGYTF
v_gene: TRBV11-2; d_gene: -; j_gene: TRBJ1-1; CDR3aa: CASSLGPEAFF
v_gene: TRBV5-1; d_gene: TRBD1; j_gene: TRBJ1-5; CDR3aa: CASTSGGAGGNQPQHF
v_gene: TRBV7-8; d_gene: -; j_gene: TRBJ1-1; CDR3aa: CASSPFPPVNTEAFF
v_gene: TRBV6-5; d_gene: TRBD1; j_gene: TRBJ1-2; CDR3aa: CASSSTTGANYGYTF
v_gene: TRBV28; d_gene: -; j_gene: TRBJ1-5; CDR3aa: CASSLFVGTGDNQPQHF